This T cell receptor beta chain is drawn from a study of T-cell memory formation after mild COVID-19. Overall study results and limits: There were some responding clones in pre-infection memory, which suggested that cross-reactive memory had joined. Clones from the second wave (peaking day 37) had unconfirmed SARS-CoV-2 specificity.

A remark on this clonotype: Its antigen is not known.

MiXCR, run by TCRdb on the 5' RACE reads, gives a single entry per CDR3 protein. The table includes about 190,000 distinct CDR3 sequences, 15% to 20% detected once. The CDR3 extends over 13 amino acids. The V end lost 6 bases, the J end lost 0 bases, and 6 bases lay between the germline ends. Germline-derived CDR1 and CDR2 are SEHNR and FQNEAQ (reference sequence). This chain uses TRBV7-9 with TRBJ1-3, with D unclear. Sequences were obtained from PBMCs or a T cell subset sorted from them (not recorded which). The TCR originated in an adult woman who had mild COVID-19 (a few samples of this study predate the infection). Cell type and time point are not known. The CDR3 sequence is CASRGSSGNTIYF. The CDR3 coding sequence is TGTGCCAGCAGAGGGTCCTCTGGAAACACCATATATTTT.